The 30 T cell receptor beta chains listed next were all sequenced from one sample in a study of cytomegalovirus exposure and HLA in healthy donors. It was with 60 Vbeta and 13 Jbeta primers that the PCR ran. Libraries were prepared by immunoSEQ multiplex PCR; TCRdb keeps only in-frame clonotypes and omits some of them. The sample contains about 130,000 clones, 76% of which appear only once. Material: PBMCs. These receptors all come from a female donor in good health and CMV-seropositive.

As regards this clone: The junction and the germline gene differ at one end; a read error may be behind it. The chain couples TRBV2 to TRBJ2-7; TRBD2 might be the D (5 bases). CDR1 and CDR2 from the germline V gene are SNHLY and FYNNEI. The CDR3 is 13 residues long. CDR3 sequence reads: CASGSVGGYERYF. CDR3 coding DNA: TGTGCCAGCGGGTCTGTTGGAGGCTACGAGCGGTACTTC.

This chain connects TRBV23-1 to TRBJ1-1; D gene ambiguous. TRBV23-1 is sorted into the ORF group, with uncertain function. V lost 8 bases, J lost 1 base, and 14 bases lay in between. This CDR3 contains 14 residues. CDR3 protein: CASALYAGNTEAFF. The CDR3 nucleotides are TGCGCCAGCGCCCTCTATGCGGGGAACACTGAAGCTTTCTTT.

The rearrangement uses TRBV18 and TRBJ2-7; a weak D match, TRBD1 (5 bases). CDR1 KGHSH and CDR2 LQKENI come from the germline V gene. The CDR3 extends over 13 amino acids. The germline V and J ends were trimmed by 3 bases and 2 bases, with 8 bases remaining between them. CDR3 protein: CASSPQGTYEQYF. The CDR3 DNA is TGTGCCAGCTCACCTCAGGGTACCTACGAGCAGTACTTC.

V is TRBV6-4 and J is TRBJ2-1, with 8 bases that match TRBD2. The J segment lost 7 bases and the V segment lost 6 bases, leaving 14 bases of the junction unmatched. Per germline, CDR1 MRHNA and CDR2 SNTAGT. The CDR3 spans 16 residues. CDR3 region: CASSPLPGGLRNEQFF. CDR3 nucleotides: TGTGCCAGCAGCCCCTTGCCGGGGGGGCTTCGGAATGAGCAGTTCTTC.

The chain is built from TRBV6-5 and TRBJ1-2; possibly TRBD1 for D (5 bases). The CDR3 contains 14 residues. V shed 6 bases and J shed 1 base, with 12 bases lying between them. Germline lookup yields CDR1 MNHEY and CDR2 SVGAGI. As DNA, the CDR3 is TGTGCCAGCAGGAACGACAGCTATAACTATGGCTACACCTTC. Translated, it gives CASRNDSYNYGYTF.

This chain uses TRBV11-2 with TRBJ2-7; the match to TRBD2 covers 11 bases. The junction had 7 bases not matched to a gene; V was cut back by 5 bases and J by 4 bases. The germline V gene encodes CDR1 SGHAT and CDR2 FQNNGV. The length of the CDR3 is 15 residues. This CDR3 reads CASSPPTSGNYEQYF. The CDR3 coding sequence is TGTGCCAGCAGCCCCCCGACTAGCGGGAATTACGAGCAGTACTTC.

The chain uses TRBV5-6 and TRBJ2-2, with 8 bases fitting TRBD1. The CDR3 runs 18 residues. Germline values: CDR1 SGHDT, CDR2 YYEEEE. The trim removed 6 bases at V and 2 bases at J, leaving 15 bases unmatched. The CDR3 loop is CASNRRPGGLGNTGELFF. The CDR3 DNA reads as TGTGCCAGCAACAGGAGGCCAGGGGGCCTGGGAAACACCGGGGAGCTGTTTTTT.

Details on this clone: The junction departs from the called germline gene at one end, perhaps through a read error. The chain is built from TRBV7-2 and TRBJ2-7; 8 nucleotides agree with TRBD1. The CDR3 loop spans 15 amino acids. Germline V gene sequence: CDR1 SGHTA, CDR2 FQGNSA. CDR3 in amino acids: CAGSLHAGGAYEQYF. The CDR3 DNA follows: TGTGCCGGCAGCTTACATGCAGGGGGCGCCTACGAGCAGTACTTC. The whole variable domain, filled in from reference TRBV7-2 and TRBJ2-7, reads GAGVSQSPSNKVTEKGKDVELRCDPISGHTALYWYRQSLGQGLEFLIYFQGNSAPDKSGLPSDRFSAERTGGSVSTLTIQRTQQEDSAVYLCAGSLHAGGAYEQYFGPGTRLTVT.

Here the CDR3 reads CAWVTGGRGNQPQHF. The DNA of the CDR3 is TGTGCCTGGGTCACAGGGGGTAGGGGCAATCAGCCCCAGCATTTT. The chain couples TRBV30 to TRBJ1-5; 8 bases map to TRBD1. The CDR3 is 15 residues long. The junction had 8 bases not matched to a gene; V was cut back by 5 bases and J by 2 bases. From germline, CDR1 is GTSNPN and CDR2 SVGIG (reference sequence).

This chain uses TRBV5-4 with TRBJ1-1; 8 bases match TRBD1. In germline, CDR1 is SGHNT, CDR2 YYREEE (reference sequence). CDR3 length: 12 amino acids. V lost 4 bases and J lost 6; bases outside the gene matches: 2. This chain's CDR3 is CASSQDRAEAFF. CDR3 coding DNA: TGTGCCAGCAGCCAGGACAGGGCTGAAGCTTTCTTT.

CDR3: CASRARRRNEPQHF. The CDR3 DNA sequence: TGTGCCAGTAGGGCTAGACGGCGTAATGAGCCCCAGCATTTT. The J gene is TRBJ1-5, the V gene TRBV19; D remains unclear. Trimming removed 6 bases from V and 8 bases from J, with 17 bases in between. Germline V gene lookup returns CDR1 LNHDA and CDR2 SQIVND (reference sequence). This CDR3 has 14 residues.

V usage is TRBV7-2 and J usage is TRBJ2-1; TRBD2 aligns across 8 bases. The J segment lost 0 bases and the V segment lost 7 bases, leaving 2 bases of the junction unmatched. The CDR3 is 14 amino acids. CDR1 is SGHTA and CDR2 is FQGNSA in the germline V gene. CDR3 in DNA: TGTGCCAGCAAGGCGGGGGGCTCCTACAATGAGCAGTTCTTC. Its translation is CASKAGGSYNEQFF.

The rearrangement joins TRBV27 to TRBJ1-4; 8 bases match TRBD1. CDR1 and CDR2 (germline): MNHEY, SMNVEV (reference sequence). The CDR3 covers 18 residues. J gave up 3 bases and V 3 bases, and 12 bases lay outside the gene matches. CDR3 sequence: CASSFLRQGAQANEKLFF. The DNA of the CDR3 is TGTGCCAGCAGTTTTCTTAGGCAGGGGGCGCAGGCTAATGAAAAACTGTTTTTT. The whole variable domain, remainder taken from reference TRBV27 and TRBJ1-4, is EAQVTQNPRYLITVTGKKLTVTCSQNMNHEYMSWYRQDPGLGLRQIYYSMNVEVTDKGDVPEGYKVSRKEKRNFPLILESPSPNQTSLYFCASSFLRQGAQANEKLFFGSGTQLSVL.

V is TRBV7-9 and J is TRBJ2-7; tentative D call: TRBD1 (5 bases). The CDR3 runs 12 residues. The V gene lost 5 bases and the J gene lost 3 bases, with 8 bases spanning the gap. CDR1 is SEHNR, CDR2 FQNEAQ, per germline (reference sequence). DNA for the CDR3: TGTGCCAGCAGCCAAGACAGCTACGAGCAGTACTTC. Its protein is CASSQDSYEQYF.

V gene TRBV5-5 combines with J gene TRBJ2-7; 8 bases are shared with TRBD1. The germline CDR1 and CDR2 sequences are SGHKS and YYEKEE (reference sequence). J gave up 1 base and V 4 bases, and 7 bases lay outside the gene matches. The CDR3 loop spans 15 amino acids. The CDR3 loop reads CASSLGQGLSYEQYF. The CDR3, as DNA: TGTGCCAGCAGCCTCGGACAGGGCCTATCCTACGAGCAGTACTTC.

The chain couples TRBV2 to TRBJ2-1, with 9 nucleotides matching TRBD2. Germline V gene lookup returns CDR1 SNHLY and CDR2 FYNNEI. The CDR3 covers 15 residues. V lost 6 bases to trimming and J lost 7 bases; unmatched junction nucleotides: 10. In DNA form, the CDR3 reads TGTGCCAGCAGCGCACTAGCGGGTGGGCGGAATGAGCAGTTCTTC. Translation gives CASSALAGGRNEQFF.

V gene TRBV6-1 combines with J gene TRBJ2-3; a weak D match, TRBD1 (6 bases). Trimming stripped 0 bases from V and 6 bases from J, with 10 bases between. This CDR3 has 14 amino acids. Germline V lookup: CDR1 MNHNS, CDR2 SASEGT. The CDR3, as DNA: TGTGCCAGCAGTGAAGCGACAGGCCCGGATACGCAGTATTTT. It is translated as CASSEATGPDTQYF.

CDR3 residues: CASLTGQGGSMNTEAFF. In DNA form, the CDR3 reads TGTGCCAGCCTGACGGGACAGGGGGGAAGCATGAACACTGAAGCTTTCTTT. The gene calls are TRBV28 and TRBJ1-1, with TRBD1 matching over 11 bases. V shed 8 bases, J shed 0 bases, and the junction held 11 bases outside the gene matches. This CDR3 spans 17 amino acids. Germline CDR1 is MDHEN and CDR2 is SYDVKM. Filled out from reference TRBV28 and TRBJ1-1, the complete variable domain reads DVKVTQSSRYLVKRTGEKVFLECVQDMDHENMFWYRQDPGLGLRLIYFSYDVKMKEKGDIPEGYSVSREKKERFSLILESASTNQTSMYLCASLTGQGGSMNTEAFFGQGTRLTVV.

The chain employs TRBV6-5 and TRBJ1-4, with 10 bases aligning to TRBD1. Per the germline V gene, CDR1 is MNHEY and CDR2 is SVGAGI. J lost 6 bases, V lost 0 bases, and 1 base had no gene match. CDR3 size: 15 residues. The CDR3: CASSYSGTGDEKLFF. The CDR3 DNA follows: TGTGCCAGCAGTTACTCAGGGACAGGGGATGAAAAACTGTTTTTT.

V is TRBV6-1 and J is TRBJ2-7; possible D gene TRBD2, 5 bases. The V gene lost 7 bases and the J gene lost 7 bases, with 20 bases spanning the gap. The CDR3 runs 14 residues. Germline lookup yields CDR1 MNHNS and CDR2 SASEGT. In DNA form, the CDR3 reads TGTGCCAGCATGCGAGGAGGACTCACTCGAGAGCAGTACTTC. As protein: CASMRGGLTREQYF.

This clone was counted a few times. This chain uses TRBV30 with TRBJ1-2; weak D call: TRBD1 (5 bases). The V end was cut by 7 bases, the J end by 3 bases, with 15 bases between. CDR1 is GTSNPN and CDR2 is SVGIG in the germline V gene (reference sequence). The CDR3 has 13 residues. In DNA, the CDR3 is TGTGCCTTCCTGCGGGACTCCGACTATGGCTACACCTTC. It yields the protein CAFLRDSDYGYTF. Using reference TRBV30 and TRBJ1-2 for the parts outside the CDR3, the full variable domain is SQTIHQWPATLVQPVGSPLSLECTVEGTSNPNLYWYRQAAGRGLQLLFYSVGIGQISSEVPQNLSASRPQDRQFILSSKKLLLSDSGFYLCAFLRDSDYGYTFGSGTRLTVV.

J is TRBJ1-4 and V is TRBV4-2; 9 bases match TRBD1. The V and J ends lost 3 bases and 8 bases, in that order; junction bases with no gene match: 10. Germline CDR1 is LGHNA and CDR2 is YNFKEQ. The CDR3 contains 16 residues. CDR3 sequence: CASSQETRQGEEKLFF. DNA for the CDR3: TGTGCCAGCAGCCAGGAGACCCGACAGGGGGAAGAAAAACTGTTTTTT.

This clone was detected a few times. V and J are TRBV27 and TRBJ1-6; 8 bases align to TRBD1. Germline-derived CDR1 and CDR2 are MNHEY and SMNVEV (reference sequence). The CDR3 consists of 16 residues. After removal of 0 bases from V and 7 bases from J, the junction contained 5 bases not matched to a gene. The CDR3 DNA sequence: TGTGCCAGCAGTTTATCGACCAGGGGGCCGAATTCACCCCTCCACTTT. As protein: CASSLSTRGPNSPLHF.

The chain carries TRBV6-1 and TRBJ2-1; D gene uncertain. CDR3 length: 15 residues. Germline lookup yields CDR1 MNHNS and CDR2 SASEGT. V gave up 6 bases and J gave up 0 bases, with 12 bases separating them. The CDR3 nucleotides read TGTGCCAGCAGCGCCTTGAGTAGCTCCTACAATGAGCAGTTCTTC. Protein: CASSALSSSYNEQFF.

The chain carries TRBV28 and TRBJ2-7; 9 bases are shared with TRBD2. The CDR3 spans 15 residues. CDR1 and CDR2 (germline): MDHEN, SYDVKM. The J segment lost 5 bases and the V segment lost 3 bases, leaving 8 bases of the junction unmatched. The CDR3 DNA sequence: TGTGCCAGCAGTTTGGTGCGGGGGGGCCTGAACGAGCAGTACTTC. Translating gives CASSLVRGGLNEQYF. The variable domain in full, completed from reference TRBV28 and TRBJ2-7, reads DVKVTQSSRYLVKRTGEKVFLECVQDMDHENMFWYRQDPGLGLRLIYFSYDVKMKEKGDIPEGYSVSREKKERFSLILESASTNQTSMYLCASSLVRGGLNEQYFGPGTRLTVT.

This clone was counted once. The V gene is TRBV30, the J gene TRBJ1-4; tentative D call: TRBD1 (5 bases). The CDR3 length is 13 residues. The germline V gene encodes CDR1 GTSNPN and CDR2 SVGIG (reference sequence). Between the trimmed V and J ends, which lost 4 bases and 5 bases, there was a span of 11 bases. CDR3 coding DNA: TGTGCCTGGATGCGGCAGGGCAATGAAAAACTGTTTTTT. Translation gives CAWMRQGNEKLFF.

As to this clone: One junction end does not reproduce the germline sequence, and a read error may be involved. The V and J genes are TRBV5-1 and TRBJ1-5; 12 nucleotides match TRBD1. CDR1 is SGHRS, CDR2 YFSETQ, per germline. The CDR3 covers 15 residues. CDR3: CASSGGTGGNQPQHF. CDR3 DNA: TGCGCCAGCAGCGGAGGGACAGGGGGCAACCAGCCCCAGCATTTT.

A word on this clone: Sequence at one end of the junction differs from germline and may be a read error. J is TRBJ1-1 and V is TRBV2; D is possibly TRBD1 (5 bases). This CDR3 is 14 amino acids long. Germline-derived CDR1 and CDR2 are SNHLY and FYNNEI. The CDR3 is CASSVSRVKTEAFF. As DNA, the CDR3 is TGTGCCAGCAGTGTGAGCAGGGTGAAAACTGAAGCTTTCTTT.

The chain combines TRBV5-4 with TRBJ2-3; TRBD1 matches at 11 bases. Germline trimming cut 1 base from V and 7 bases from J; bases unmatched to any gene: 8. There are 16 residues in the CDR3. Per the germline V gene, CDR1 is SGHNT and CDR2 is YYREEE (reference sequence). This CDR3 is CASSLQRTGGWNTQYF. CDR3 in DNA: TGTGCCAGCAGCTTGCAGCGGACAGGGGGCTGGAATACGCAGTATTTT.

This chain links TRBV7-2 with TRBJ2-7; 11 bases align to TRBD2. Unmatched junction bases numbered 7, after V lost 2 bases and J lost 7 bases. Germline CDR1 SGHTA, CDR2 FQGNSA. The length of the CDR3 is 15 residues. CDR3 nucleotides: TGTGCCAGCAGCTTATTGCTAGCGGGAGGTAGGGAGCAGTACTTC. Encoded protein: CASSLLLAGGREQYF.